Below, one TCR beta chain is given with its context. This clonotype was found many times. Its binding antigen is unknown. No base quality information exists; no much larger clone differs at one position. These data originate in a study of T-cell reconstitution after alpha-beta-depleted transplantation in children (dated by TCRdb to about 2016). The study in broad terms: Using TCR repertoire profiling, the study quantitatively followed how T-cell immune reconstitution unfolded in children after TCRalphabeta/CD19-depleted allogeneic hematopoietic cell transplantation. Study-wide conclusions, independent of this receptor: About two months after transplant, the apparently early recovery of alphabetaT-cell counts reportedly depended on just several hundred clones that had expanded rapidly and came from non-depleted graft cells. In some patients, high TCRbeta diversity at day 60 was attributed to recipient T cells and intrathymic progenitors that had survived conditioning. Over the following months the frequencies of hyperexpanded clones went down, and after one year T-cell counts and TCRbeta diversity were mostly credited to newly produced T cells.

V loses 7 bases of germline sequence and J loses 4 bases, and the interval between the two ends is 15 bases. The germline V gene specifies SGHRS as CDR1 and YFSETQ as CDR2. The CDR3 spans 13 residues, from the cysteine through the phenylalanine. The retained sequence is limited to the CDR3, 39 bases, with the frame set at the first base. Libraries were constructed by PCR. TCRdb lists the instrument as Illumina HiSeq 2500. To normalize quantification of the TCRbeta repertoire, the TCR libraries were built with molecular barcoding that relied on unique molecular identifiers. TCRdb reprocessed the public reads (quality trimming at Q25 with fastp, clone calling with MiXCR) and kept in-frame beta chains. CDR3 protein sequences are deduplicated, and each keeps its most common genes and DNA. This sample holds under 250,000 distinct CDR3 sequences; approximately 19% were observed only once. The ten most abundant clones make up 43% of the sample.

Explained via the paper, the treatment or condition label denotes: allogeneic hematopoietic cell transplantation with graft depleted of TCRalphabeta T cells and CD19 B cells. The transplant recipients were children given TCRalphabeta/CD19-depleted allogeneic hematopoietic cell grafts. The sample consisted of PBMCs, mostly from graft donor cells, taken 360 days after TCRalphabeta/CD19-depleted stem cell transplant. The chain is assembled from TRBV5-1 and TRBJ2-7; perhaps TRBD1 is the D gene, with 6 bases matching. The TCR sequence derives from a male patient aged 2 to 10 who had a stem cell transplant for acute lymphoblastic leukemia, so the T cells may come from the graft donor. At the DNA level, the sequence is TGCGCCAGCCGGGACACCCTAGAATACGAGCAGTACTTC. It encodes CASRDTLEYEQYF.